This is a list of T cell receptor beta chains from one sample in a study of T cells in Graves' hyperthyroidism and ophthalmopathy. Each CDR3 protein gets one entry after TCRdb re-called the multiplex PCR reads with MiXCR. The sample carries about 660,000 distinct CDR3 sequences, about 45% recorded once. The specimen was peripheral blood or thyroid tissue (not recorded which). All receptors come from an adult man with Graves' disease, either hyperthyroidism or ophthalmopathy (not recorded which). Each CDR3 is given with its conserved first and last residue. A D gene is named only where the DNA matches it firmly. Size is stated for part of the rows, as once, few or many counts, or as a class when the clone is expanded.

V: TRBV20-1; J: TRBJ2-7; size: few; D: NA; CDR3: CSALYSSRSYEQYF; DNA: TGCAGTGCCTTATACAGCAGCAGGAGCTACGAGCAGTACTTC
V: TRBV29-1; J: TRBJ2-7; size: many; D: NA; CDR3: CSVARAYEQYF; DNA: TGCAGCGTTGCGCGGGCCTACGAGCAGTACTTC
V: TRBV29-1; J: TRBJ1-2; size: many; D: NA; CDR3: CSVLGFEGYTF; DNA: TGCAGCGTTCTAGGGTTTGAGGGCTACACCTTC
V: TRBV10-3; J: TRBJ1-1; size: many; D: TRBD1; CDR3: CAIRAGQGTEAFF; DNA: TGTGCCATCAGAGCAGGACAGGGGACTGAAGCTTTCTTT
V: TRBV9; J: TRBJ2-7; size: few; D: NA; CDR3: CASSPGGGQAYEQYF; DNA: TGTGCCAGCAGCCCGGGAGGAGGACAGGCTTACGAGCAGTACTTC
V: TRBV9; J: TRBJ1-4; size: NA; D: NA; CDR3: CATPSRGNEKLFF; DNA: TGTGCTACCCCAAGTAGGGGTAATGAAAAACTGTTTTTT
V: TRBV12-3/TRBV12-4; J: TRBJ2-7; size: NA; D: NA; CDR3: CASGLPRGEQYF; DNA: TGTGCTAGTGGTTTGCCCCGGGGCGAGCAGTACTTC
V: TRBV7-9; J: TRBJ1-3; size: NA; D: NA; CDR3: CASSDRNTIYF; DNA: TGTGCCAGCAGCGACCGAAACACCATATATTTT
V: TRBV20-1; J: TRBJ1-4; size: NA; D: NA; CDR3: CSARESAEKLFF; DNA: TGCAGTGCTAGAGAGAGTGCAGAAAAACTGTTTTTT
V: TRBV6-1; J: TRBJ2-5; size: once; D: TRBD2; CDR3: CASSPTGRRDLRYF; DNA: TGTGCCAGCAGTCCCACCGGGAGGCGGGACTTGCGGTACTTC
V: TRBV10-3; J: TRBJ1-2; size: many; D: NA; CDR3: CAISEWRGLNLLRTF; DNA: TGTGCCATCAGCGAATGGAGGGGCCTGAATCTTTTGCGCACCTTC
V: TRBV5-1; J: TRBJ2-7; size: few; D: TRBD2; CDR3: CASSATSGSYEQYF; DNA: TGCGCCAGCAGCGCGACTAGCGGGAGTTACGAGCAGTACTTC
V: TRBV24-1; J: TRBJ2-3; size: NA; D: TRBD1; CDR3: CATSVGGAADTQYF; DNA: TGTGCCACCAGTGTAGGGGGCGCGGCAGATACGCAGTATTTT
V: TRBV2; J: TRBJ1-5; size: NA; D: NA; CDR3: CASRGLSSSNQPQHF; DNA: TGTGCCAGCCGAGGACTTAGTAGTAGCAATCAGCCCCAGCATTTT
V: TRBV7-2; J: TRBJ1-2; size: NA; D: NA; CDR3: CVSSSGRANGYTF; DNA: TGTGTCAGCAGCTCCGGCCGGGCTAATGGCTACACCTTC
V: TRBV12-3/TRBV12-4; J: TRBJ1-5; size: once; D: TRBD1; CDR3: CASSGGQGRGPQHF; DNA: TGTGCCAGCAGTGGAGGACAGGGTAGGGGGCCCCAGCATTTT
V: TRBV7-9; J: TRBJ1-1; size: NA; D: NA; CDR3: CASSLLGARSEAFF; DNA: TGTGCCAGCAGCTTGTTGGGGGCCCGTTCTGAAGCTTTCTTT
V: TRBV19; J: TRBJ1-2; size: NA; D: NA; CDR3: CASSIDIGSISGYTF; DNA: TGTGCCAGTAGTATTGATATCGGGAGTATAAGTGGCTACACCTTC
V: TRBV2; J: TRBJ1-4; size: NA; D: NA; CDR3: CASSELGGRKYQSGKLFF; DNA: TGTGCCAGCAGTGAACTCGGGGGGCGGAAGTATCAATCGGGAAAACTGTTTTTT
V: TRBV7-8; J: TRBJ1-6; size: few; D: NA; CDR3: CASSLDHGRSPLHF; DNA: TGTGCCAGCAGCTTAGACCACGGCAGATCACCCCTCCACTTT
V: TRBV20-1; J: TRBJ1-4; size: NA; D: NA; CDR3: CSAGQYEKLFF; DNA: TGCAGTGCGGGCCAGTATGAAAAACTGTTTTTT
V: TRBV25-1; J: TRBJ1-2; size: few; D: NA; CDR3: CASSIGANYGYTF; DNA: TGTGCCAGCAGTATAGGGGCCAACTATGGCTACACCTTC
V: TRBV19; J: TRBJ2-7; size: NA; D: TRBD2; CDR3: CASKPGGGPREQYF; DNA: TGTGCCAGTAAACCCGGGGGAGGGCCAAGGGAGCAGTACTTC
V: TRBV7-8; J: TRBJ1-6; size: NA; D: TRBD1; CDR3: CASSVSTGTGQSPLHF; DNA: TGTGCCAGCAGCGTTTCGACCGGGACAGGGCAATCACCCCTCCACTTT
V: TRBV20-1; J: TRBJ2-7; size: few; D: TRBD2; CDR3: CSARQWEGTEQYF; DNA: TGCAGTGCCCGTCAGTGGGAGGGTACCGAGCAGTACTTC
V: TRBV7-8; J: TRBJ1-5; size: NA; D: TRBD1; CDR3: CAGQGRWEPQHF; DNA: TGTGCCGGACAGGGAAGATGGGAGCCCCAGCATTTT
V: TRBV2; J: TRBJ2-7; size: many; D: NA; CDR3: CASSEAPGTYYEQYF; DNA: TGTGCCAGCAGTGAAGCTCCCGGGACATACTACGAGCAGTACTTC
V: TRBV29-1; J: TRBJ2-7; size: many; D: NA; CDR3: CSVGQPQQYF; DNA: TGCAGCGTTGGTCAGCCCCAGCAGTACTTC
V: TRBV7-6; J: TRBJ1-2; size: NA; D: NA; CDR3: CASSFSLDGVNYGYTF; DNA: TGTGCCAGCAGCTTCAGCTTGGATGGTGTTAACTATGGCTACACCTTC